The 24 T cell receptor beta chains given below trace back to one sample, sequenced in a study of blood T cell repertoires in COVID-19 (dated by TCRdb to about 2020). The receptor library was made with the immunoSEQ multiplex PCR assay. TCRdb mirrors the immuneACCESS table, restricted to in-frame sequences. Some clones are absent from its copies; in checked studies, under half trace to an unresolved V gene, and the reason for the others is unknown. This sample lists some 80,000 clones; 80% to 90% were detected once. Jointly, the top ten make up roughly 19% of the sample. The sequenced sample consisted of peripheral blood. Source of these receptors: a human donor in a cohort sampled during active COVID-19.

The chain recombines TRBV6-5 with TRBJ1-6; perhaps TRBD1 as D (6 bases). The CDR3 sequence is 14 residues long. Deletions cut 11 bases from V and 8 bases from J, with 19 bases between. The germline V gene has CDR1 MNHEY and CDR2 SVGAGI. For the CDR3, the DNA is TGTGCCTTAGGCCGGGGGGCGCAGGATTCACCCCTCCACTTT. It encodes CALGRGAQDSPLHF.

This chain links TRBV28 with TRBJ1-2; D possibly corresponds to TRBD1 (5 bases). The ends were cut back, 2 bases at V and 4 bases at J, with 11 bases in the middle. Germline CDR1 and CDR2: MDHEN and SYDVKM. The CDR3 extends over 14 amino acids. This CDR3 is CASSLTDGGYGYTF. CDR3 coding DNA: TGTGCCAGCAGTTTAACAGACGGGGGCTATGGCTACACCTTC.

The chain employs TRBV5-1 and TRBJ2-2; 7 nucleotides agree with TRBD1. This CDR3 contains 17 residues. Germline values: CDR1 SGHRS, CDR2 YFSETQ. Trimming removed 3 bases from V and 1 base from J; junction bases left unmatched: 9. The CDR3 region is CASSWRWDSGNTGELFF. The CDR3 DNA sequence: TGCGCCAGCAGCTGGAGATGGGACAGCGGGAACACCGGGGAGCTGTTTTTT.

The rearrangement joins TRBV5-1 to TRBJ2-7; D is ambiguous. The length of the CDR3 is 15 residues. Germline V gene data show CDR1 as SGHRS and CDR2 as YFSETQ. Trimming shortened V by 7 bases and J by 3 bases, and 20 bases separated the two germline ends. The CDR3 DNA reads TGCGCCAGCCGCCCGCCGAGCCTAGGCGTCTACGAGCAGTACTTC. Translated, it gives CASRPPSLGVYEQYF.

This sequence joins TRBV28 and TRBJ2-1, with TRBD2 matching 7 bases. J gave up 4 bases and V 8 bases, and 8 bases lay outside the gene matches. CDR3 length: 14 residues. CDR1 is MDHEN and CDR2 is SYDVKM in the germline V gene. The chain's CDR3 is CASFGQRGYNEQFF. The CDR3 DNA reads as TGTGCCAGCTTCGGCCAGCGGGGATACAATGAGCAGTTCTTC.

The chain is built from TRBV28 and TRBJ1-2; 7 bases fit TRBD1. The length of the CDR3 is 14 residues. The ends lost 6 bases at V and 7 bases at J; junction bases unmatched: 11. Germline CDR1 MDHEN, CDR2 SYDVKM. Here the CDR3 reads CASSRGQAAGGYTF. CDR3 DNA sequence: TGTGCCAGCAGCAGAGGACAGGCCGCGGGTGGCTACACCTTC.

The chain joins TRBV28 to TRBJ2-3, with D perhaps matching TRBD2 (6 bases). Germline V CDR1 and CDR2: MDHEN, SYDVKM. Trimming removed 4 bases at V and 5 bases at J, with 7 bases between. The CDR3 is 12 residues long. As DNA, the CDR3 is TGTGCCAGCAGTTGGGGGGTAGATACGCAGTATTTT. Protein sequence: CASSWGVDTQYF.

This chain connects TRBV9 to TRBJ2-1; the D gene is possibly TRBD1 (6 bases). The V end was cut by 4 bases, the J end by 7 bases, with 15 bases between. Germline CDR1 SGDLS, CDR2 YYNGEE. CDR3 length: 14 amino acids. The CDR3: CASSLGPTGNEQFF. The CDR3 nucleotides read TGTGCCAGCAGCCTTGGTCCCACAGGGAATGAGCAGTTCTTC.

As to this clone: One end of the junction does not line up with germline, which may come from a read error. The chain recombines TRBV4-2 with TRBJ1-1, with D hard to call. This CDR3 contains 20 residues. The germline V gene has CDR1 LGHNA and CDR2 YNFKEQ. CDR3 residues: CASSEDSPPRQLIMNTEAFF. CDR3 DNA: TGTGCCAGCAGCGAAGATAGCCCCCCCCGGCAACTCATCATGAACACTGAAGCTTTCTTT.

The rearrangement links TRBV18 to TRBJ2-7; D perhaps matches TRBD1 (6 bases). Germline lookup yields CDR1 KGHSH and CDR2 LQKENI. Between the trimmed V and J ends, which lost 6 bases and 3 bases, there was a span of 12 bases. The CDR3 is made up of 13 amino acids. The CDR3 DNA reads TGTGCCAGCTCCCAGAACAGGGTCTACGAGCAGTACTTC. Translation gives CASSQNRVYEQYF.

The chain uses TRBV19 and TRBJ2-1, with 13 positions matching TRBD2. Germline loops: CDR1 LNHDA, CDR2 SQIVND (reference sequence). The trim removed 5 bases at V and 5 bases at J, leaving 6 bases unmatched. The CDR3 runs to 16 residues. CDR3: CASSSGLAGDDNEQFF. The CDR3 DNA is TGTGCCAGTAGTTCCGGACTAGCGGGAGATGACAATGAGCAGTTCTTC.

The V and J genes are TRBV11-2 and TRBJ2-7; D possibly corresponds to TRBD1 (6 bases). The CDR3 spans 15 residues. Germline CDR1 SGHAT, CDR2 FQNNGV. Deletions cut 1 base from V and 6 bases from J, with 16 bases between. The CDR3, as DNA: TGTGCCAGCAGCTTAGCAGGGGAGAAGATTCGCGAGCAGTACTTC. Translating it yields CASSLAGEKIREQYF.

The rearrangement uses TRBV2 and TRBJ2-7; D may be TRBD1 (6 bases). Trimming removed 6 bases at V and 5 bases at J, with 11 bases between. The CDR3 extends over 12 amino acids. Germline values: CDR1 SNHLY, CDR2 FYNNEI. The CDR3 region is CASSYYRDEQYF. The CDR3 nucleotides read TGTGCCAGCAGCTACTACAGGGACGAGCAGTACTTC. The full variable domain, with the rest looked up from reference TRBV2 and TRBJ2-7, is EPEVTQTPSHQVTQMGQEVILRCVPISNHLYFYWYRQILGQKVEFLVSFYNNEISEKSEIFDDQFSVERPDGSNFTLKIRSTKLEDSAMYFCASSYYRDEQYFGPGTRLTVT.

The genes are TRBV19 and TRBJ2-5, with 16 nucleotides matching TRBD2. From germline, CDR1 is LNHDA and CDR2 SQIVND (reference sequence). This CDR3 comprises 17 residues. V was clipped by 5 bases and J by 4 bases; unmatched bases: 7. The CDR3 protein is CASSGGLAGGPGETQYF. The CDR3 bases are TGTGCCAGTAGTGGGGGACTAGCGGGAGGGCCGGGAGAGACCCAGTACTTC.

J is TRBJ2-7 and V is TRBV6-5; D perhaps matches TRBD2 (6 bases). Trimming stripped 6 bases from V and 2 bases from J, with 17 bases between. Germline V CDR1 and CDR2: MNHEY, SVGAGI. This CDR3 is 15 amino acids long. Here the CDR3 reads CASSRGTAHPYEQYF. The CDR3 nucleotides read TGTGCCAGCAGCCGGGGGACGGCGCATCCCTACGAGCAGTACTTC.

The V gene is TRBV7-9, the J gene TRBJ2-7; D is perhaps TRBD1 (5 bases). CDR1 SEHNR and CDR2 FQNEAQ come from the germline V gene (reference sequence). Trimming stripped 5 bases from V and 3 bases from J, with 11 bases between. The CDR3 totals 13 residues. CDR3 nucleotides: TGTGCCAGCAGCCGACAGAATAACTACGAGCAGTACTTC. Translating it yields CASSRQNNYEQYF.

The rearrangement links TRBV3-1 (or the pseudogene TRBV3-2) to TRBJ2-7, with 7 bases fitting TRBD2. V lost 2 bases, J lost 1 base, and 2 bases stayed unmatched. From germline, CDR1 is LGHDT and CDR2 YNNKEL (reference sequence). CDR3 length: 14 residues. CDR3 sequence (DNA): TGTGCCAGCAGCCAATTAGCGGGTTCCTACGAGCAGTACTTC. Protein sequence: CASSQLAGSYEQYF.

J is TRBJ1-3 and V is TRBV28; 8 nucleotides line up with TRBD1. Losses at the gene ends were 3 bases for V and 7 bases for J; bases not matched to a gene: 11. CDR1 is MDHEN and CDR2 is SYDVKM in the germline V gene. The CDR3 is made up of 16 amino acids. CDR3 nucleotides: TGTGCCAGCAGTTTCTCAATCGGGACAGGTTATAACACCATATATTTT. Translation: CASSFSIGTGYNTIYF.

This clone showed up just a few times. The chain carries TRBV6-5 and TRBJ1-5; TRBD1 agrees at 9 bases. Germline loops: CDR1 MNHEY, CDR2 SVGAGI. The CDR3 is 15 residues long. The ends lost 5 bases at V and 7 bases at J; junction bases unmatched: 9. The CDR3 protein is CASSTYRGQGQPQHF. The CDR3 DNA sequence: TGTGCCAGCAGTACTTACAGGGGGCAAGGACAGCCCCAGCATTTT.

V gene TRBV11-3 combines with J gene TRBJ2-7, with D perhaps TRBD2 (6 bases). CDR1 and CDR2 from the germline V gene are SGHNT and YENEEA. The CDR3 sequence is 13 residues long. The V and J ends lost 5 bases and 4 bases respectively, with 12 bases between them. The CDR3 DNA reads TGTGCCAGCAGCCCTGCTGGGGGGTACGAGCAGTACTTC. Translation: CASSPAGGYEQYF.

The J gene is TRBJ1-6, the V gene TRBV3-1 (or the pseudogene TRBV3-2); tentatively, D is TRBD1 (6 bases). There are 19 residues in the CDR3. Germline CDR1 LGHDT, CDR2 YNNKEL (reference sequence). Trimming stripped 4 bases from V and 9 bases from J, with 28 bases between. The CDR3: CASSPPWTENPNPVSPLHF. For the CDR3, the DNA is TGTGCCAGCAGCCCCCCCTGGACAGAGAACCCCAATCCGGTTTCACCCCTCCACTTT.

This clone was observed a single time. The genes are TRBV7-3 and TRBJ1-1; D is unresolved. Trimming removed 2 bases from V and 1 base from J, with 11 bases in between. The CDR3 loop spans 15 amino acids. Germline V CDR1 and CDR2: SGHTA, FQGTGA. The CDR3 coding sequence is TGTGCCAGCAGCTTAGGTAGAACGCGGAACACTGAAGCTTTCTTT. Translating it yields CASSLGRTRNTEAFF.

The V and J genes are TRBV9 and TRBJ2-1; D ambiguous. Germline V gene sequence: CDR1 SGDLS, CDR2 YYNGEE. This CDR3 has 15 residues. V was trimmed by 3 bases and J by 4 bases, leaving 14 bases between them. CDR3 protein: CASSAHQRSYNEQFF. CDR3 coding DNA: TGTGCCAGCAGCGCCCACCAGCGTTCATACAATGAGCAGTTCTTC.

This rearrangement joins TRBV3-1 (or the pseudogene TRBV3-2) to TRBJ2-1, with unresolved D. The CDR3 consists of 15 residues. The V end was cut by 3 bases, the J end by 6 bases, with 15 bases between. CDR1 is LGHDT and CDR2 is YNNKEL in the germline V gene (reference sequence). CDR3 DNA sequence: TGTGCCAGCAGCCACGCTGTGGGTAGCTTCAATGAGCAGTTCTTC. Its translation is CASSHAVGSFNEQFF.